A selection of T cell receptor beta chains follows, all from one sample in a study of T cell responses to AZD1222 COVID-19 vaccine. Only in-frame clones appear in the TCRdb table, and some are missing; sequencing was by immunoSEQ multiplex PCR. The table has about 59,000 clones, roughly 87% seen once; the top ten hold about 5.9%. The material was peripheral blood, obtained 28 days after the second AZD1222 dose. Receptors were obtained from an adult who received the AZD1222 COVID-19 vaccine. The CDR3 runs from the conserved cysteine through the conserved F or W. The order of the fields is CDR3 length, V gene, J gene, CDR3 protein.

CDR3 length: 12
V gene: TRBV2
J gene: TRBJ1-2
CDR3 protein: CASSEGNYGYTF

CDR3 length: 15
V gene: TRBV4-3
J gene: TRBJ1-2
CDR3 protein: CASSQGIGRGYGYTF

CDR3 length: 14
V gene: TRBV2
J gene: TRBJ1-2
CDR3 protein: CASSGPGAIDGYTF

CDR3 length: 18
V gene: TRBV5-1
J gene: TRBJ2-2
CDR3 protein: CASSYWTGGASNAGELFF

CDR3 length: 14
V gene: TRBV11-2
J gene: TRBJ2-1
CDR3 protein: CASSTIGVGNEQFF

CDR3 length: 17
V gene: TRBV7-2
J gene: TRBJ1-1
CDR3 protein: CASSSLDRRYQNTEAFF

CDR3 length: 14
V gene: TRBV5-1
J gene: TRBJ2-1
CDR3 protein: CASSPTPLRNEQFF

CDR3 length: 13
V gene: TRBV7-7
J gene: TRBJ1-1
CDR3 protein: CASSLGENTEAFF

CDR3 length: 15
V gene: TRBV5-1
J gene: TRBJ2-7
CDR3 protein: CASRPGLAGTYEQYF

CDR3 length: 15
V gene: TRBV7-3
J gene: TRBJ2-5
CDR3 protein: CASSTAGGLEETQYF

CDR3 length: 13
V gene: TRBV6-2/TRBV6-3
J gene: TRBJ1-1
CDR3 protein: CASSYSFGREAFF

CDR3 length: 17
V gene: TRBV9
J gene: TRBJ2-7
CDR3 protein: CASSGGTGGPQGNEQYF

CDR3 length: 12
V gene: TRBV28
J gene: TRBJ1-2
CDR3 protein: CASSSGTRGYTF

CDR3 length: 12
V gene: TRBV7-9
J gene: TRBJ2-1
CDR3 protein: CASSLGGSEQFF

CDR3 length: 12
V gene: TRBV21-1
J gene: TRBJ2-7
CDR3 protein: CASSTHSYEQYF

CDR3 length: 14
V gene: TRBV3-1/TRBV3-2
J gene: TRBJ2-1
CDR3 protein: CASSPGPGGNEQFF

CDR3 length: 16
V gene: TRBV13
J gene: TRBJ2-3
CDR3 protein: CASSLGGLAGTDTQYF

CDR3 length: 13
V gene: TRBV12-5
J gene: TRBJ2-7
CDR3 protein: CASGLGLGREQYF

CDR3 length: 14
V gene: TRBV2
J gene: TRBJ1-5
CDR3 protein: CASREDFGNQPQHF

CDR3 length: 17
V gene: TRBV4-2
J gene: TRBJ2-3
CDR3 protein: CASSPLGRAGGSDTQYF

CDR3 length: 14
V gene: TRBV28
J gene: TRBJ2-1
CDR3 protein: CASSLGTWYNEQFF

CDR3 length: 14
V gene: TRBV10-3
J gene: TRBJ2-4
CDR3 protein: CAISTSGNENIQYF

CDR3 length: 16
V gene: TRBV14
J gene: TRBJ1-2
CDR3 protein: CASSQVARAQGYGYTF

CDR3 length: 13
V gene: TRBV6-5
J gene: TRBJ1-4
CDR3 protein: CASRDSPFEKLFF

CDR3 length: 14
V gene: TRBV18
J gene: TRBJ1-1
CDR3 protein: CASSPAELNTEAFF

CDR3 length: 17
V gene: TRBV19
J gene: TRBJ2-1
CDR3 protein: CASSIDHGGRVNNEQFF

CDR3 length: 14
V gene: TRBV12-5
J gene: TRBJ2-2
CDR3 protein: CASGLVRVAGELFF

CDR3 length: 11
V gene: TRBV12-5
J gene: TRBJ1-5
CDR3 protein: CASGFDQPQHF

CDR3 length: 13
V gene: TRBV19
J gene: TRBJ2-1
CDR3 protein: CASSMAGGDEQFF

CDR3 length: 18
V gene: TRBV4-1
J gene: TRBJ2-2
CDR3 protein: CASSQERGKAPNTGELFF

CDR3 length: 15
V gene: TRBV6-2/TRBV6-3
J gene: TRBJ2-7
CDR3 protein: CASSHRGQGAYEQYF

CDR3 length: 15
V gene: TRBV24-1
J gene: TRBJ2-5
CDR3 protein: CATMSGQGALETQYF

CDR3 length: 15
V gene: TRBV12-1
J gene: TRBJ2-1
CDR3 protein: CASSLDLFSYNEQFF

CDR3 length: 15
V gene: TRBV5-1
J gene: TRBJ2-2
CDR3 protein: CASSLGLQNTGELFF

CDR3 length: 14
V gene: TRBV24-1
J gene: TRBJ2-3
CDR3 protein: CASEAGRSGDTQYF

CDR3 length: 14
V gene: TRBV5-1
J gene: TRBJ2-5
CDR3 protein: CASSLEGNGETQYF

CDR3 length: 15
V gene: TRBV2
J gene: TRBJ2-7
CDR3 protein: CASIRDGGSPYEQYF

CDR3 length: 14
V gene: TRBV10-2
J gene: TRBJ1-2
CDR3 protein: CASLGQGANYGYTF

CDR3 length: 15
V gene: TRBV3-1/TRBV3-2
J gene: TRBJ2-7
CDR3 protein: CASSQTLTESYEQYF

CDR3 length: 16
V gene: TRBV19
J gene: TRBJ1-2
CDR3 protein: CASSMTDRGWNYGYTF

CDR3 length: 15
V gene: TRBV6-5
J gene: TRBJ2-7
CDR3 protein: CASTDPRAQWYEQYF